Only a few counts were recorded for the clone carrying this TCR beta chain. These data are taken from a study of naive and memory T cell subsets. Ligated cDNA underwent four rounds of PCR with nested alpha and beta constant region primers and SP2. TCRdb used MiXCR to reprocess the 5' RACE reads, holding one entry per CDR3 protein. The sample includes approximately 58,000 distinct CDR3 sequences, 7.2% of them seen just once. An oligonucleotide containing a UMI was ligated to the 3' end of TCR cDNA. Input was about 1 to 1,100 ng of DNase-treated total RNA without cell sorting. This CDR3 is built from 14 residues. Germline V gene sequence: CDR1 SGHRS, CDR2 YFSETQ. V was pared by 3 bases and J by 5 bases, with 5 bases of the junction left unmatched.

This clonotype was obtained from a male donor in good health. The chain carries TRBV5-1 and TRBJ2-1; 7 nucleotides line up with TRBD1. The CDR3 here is CASSSGQVDNEQFF. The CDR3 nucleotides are TGCGCCAGCAGCTCCGGACAGGTGGACAATGAGCAGTTCTTC. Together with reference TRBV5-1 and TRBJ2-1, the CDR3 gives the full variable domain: KAGVTQTPRYLIKTRGQQVTLSCSPISGHRSVSWYQQTPGQGLQFLFEYFSETQRNKGNFPGRFSGRQFSNSRSEMNVSTLELGDSALYLCASSSGQVDNEQFFGPGTRLTVL.